This is a list of T cell receptor beta chains from one sample in a study of T cells in Graves' hyperthyroidism and ophthalmopathy. TCRdb processed the multiplex PCR reads anew with MiXCR; each CDR3 protein has one entry. This sample carries 400,000 to 500,000 distinct CDR3 sequences, roughly 13% of them seen once, and the ten largest clones take approximately 5.8%. The sequenced material came from blood. These receptors all come from a woman aged 18-29 years with Graves' hyperthyroidism. Each CDR3 is given with its conserved first and last residue. Each record gives: CDR3 protein, CDR3 DNA, V gene, J gene, clone size, D gene. The D gene is left open where the match is weak. Expanded clones are given a class, and other clones once, few, many or no size at all.

CASNTVSGANVLTF	TGTGCCAGCAATACGGTCTCTGGGGCCAACGTCCTGACTTTC	TRBV27	TRBJ2-6	.	.
CASSLVREGNNEQFF	TGTGCCAGCAGCTTAGTCCGGGAGGGGAACAATGAGCAGTTCTTC	TRBV7-2	TRBJ2-1	.	TRBD2
CASSPGAGPSSYNEQFF	TGTGCCAGCAGTCCGGGTGCGGGACCGAGCTCCTACAATGAGCAGTTCTTC	TRBV27	TRBJ2-1	.	.
CASSVGVAGGTYGYTF	TGTGCCAGCAGCGTAGGCGTAGCAGGGGGCACCTATGGCTACACCTTC	TRBV9	TRBJ1-2	many	TRBD1
CATRLAGGALTDTRYF	TGCGCGACCCGACTAGCGGGAGGCGCACTCACAGATACGCGGTATTTT	TRBV10-3	TRBJ2-3	few	TRBD2
CATSDFLGAEQFF	TGTGCCACCAGTGATTTCTTGGGAGCGGAGCAGTTCTTC	TRBV24-1	TRBJ2-1	.	.
CASSLELASYNEQFF	TGTGCCAGCAGCTTAGAACTAGCGTCTTACAATGAGCAGTTCTTC	TRBV11-2	TRBJ2-1	many	TRBD2
CASSSTAGTPYEQYF	TGTGCCAGCAGCTCAACAGCCGGGACACCCTACGAGCAGTACTTC	TRBV7-9	TRBJ2-7	.	.
CASSSIGAGNTEAFF	TGTGCCAGCAGTTCTATTGGGGCAGGGAACACTGAAGCTTTCTTT	TRBV28	TRBJ1-1	few	.
CASNREGKGEQYF	TGTGCCAGCAACCGGGAGGGTAAGGGCGAGCAGTACTTC	TRBV6-2/TRBV6-3	TRBJ2-7	many	TRBD2
CSARGKNTGELFF	TGCAGTGCTAGGGGCAAGAACACCGGGGAGCTGTTTTTT	TRBV20-1	TRBJ2-2	many	.
CASSLWDMNTEAFF	TGTGCCAGCAGTTTATGGGACATGAACACTGAAGCTTTCTTT	TRBV28	TRBJ1-1	many	.
CASGPDREETQYF	TGCGCCAGCGGACCGGACAGGGAAGAGACCCAGTACTTC	TRBV10-1	TRBJ2-5	many	TRBD1
CASSRTGGDQPQHF	TGTGCCAGCAGCCGCACGGGAGGGGATCAGCCCCAGCATTTT	TRBV7-2	TRBJ1-5	few	.
CASSLVGGRAFYEQYF	TGTGCCAGCAGCTTGGTCGGCGGGAGGGCCTTCTACGAGCAGTACTTC	TRBV5-5	TRBJ2-7	.	TRBD2
CASSLLGDLFF	TGTGCCAGCAGCCTGCTAGGGGATCTGTTCTTC	TRBV3-1	TRBJ2-1	few	.
CATSRDRSGGALVSPLHF	TGTGCCACCAGCAGAGATCGGTCGGGGGGCGCATTGGTCTCACCCCTCCACTTT	TRBV15	TRBJ1-6	few	.
CASSFDLQGASQPQHF	TGTGCCAGCAGCTTCGACCTGCAGGGGGCGAGTCAGCCCCAGCATTTT	TRBV5-5	TRBJ1-5	few	TRBD1
CASSSRDLPDEQYF	TGTGCCAGCAGCTCCCGGGACCTACCGGACGAGCAGTACTTC	TRBV13	TRBJ2-7	many	.
CASRIAGGQETQYF	TGTGCCAGTAGGATAGCGGGAGGGCAAGAGACCCAGTACTTC	TRBV19	TRBJ2-5	.	TRBD2
CASRSLGQGLLNTEAFF	TGTGCCAGCAGATCGTTAGGACAGGGATTGCTGAACACTGAAGCTTTCTTT	TRBV6-1	TRBJ1-1	few	TRBD1
CASGRTVMNTEAFF	TGTGCCAGCGGTCGGACCGTCATGAACACTGAAGCTTTCTTT	TRBV28	TRBJ1-1	many	.
CASGPGLSDTQYF	TGTGCTAGTGGTCCCGGACTATCCGATACGCAGTATTTT	TRBV12-5	TRBJ2-3	many	.
CASSPWREGEQFF	TGTGCCAGCAGCCCGTGGAGGGAGGGTGAGCAGTTCTTC	TRBV7-2	TRBJ2-1	many	TRBD2
CASSLSGFRETQYF	TGTGCCAGCAGTTTAAGCGGATTTCGAGAGACCCAGTACTTC	TRBV12-3/TRBV12-4	TRBJ2-5	many	.
CASSRQVTDTQYF	TGTGCCAGCAGCCGCCAGGTGACAGATACGCAGTATTTT	TRBV9	TRBJ2-3	few	.
CASSYSTGDGYTF	TGTGCCAGCAGTTACTCGACCGGGGATGGCTACACCTTC	TRBV6-6	TRBJ1-2	.	.
CASSLTRTGTYNSPLHF	TGTGCCAGCAGCCTGACCCGGACAGGGACCTATAATTCACCCCTCCACTTT	TRBV11-2	TRBJ1-6	many	TRBD1
CASSQGDRRQETQYF	TGTGCCAGCAGCCAGGGAGACCGTCGGCAAGAGACCCAGTACTTC	TRBV14	TRBJ2-5	many	.
CASRASGGRGYTF	TGTGCCAGCAGGGCCTCAGGGGGGCGCGGCTACACCTTC	TRBV6-2/TRBV6-3	TRBJ1-2	.	TRBD1